The 7 T cell receptor beta chains given below trace back to one sample, sequenced in a study of spatial heterogeneity in lung cancer. Described time point: sample taken at primary tumor resection. Unsorted whole RNA from tumor, nontumor lung or frozen PBMC underwent sequencing. TCRdb reanalysed the 5' RACE reads using MiXCR and keeps one entry per CDR3 protein. The repertoire has more than 9,000 distinct CDR3 sequences, 6.2% of them found once; the top ten carry around 10%. The input for sequencing was normal lung tissue next to the tumor, taken at surgery. These TCRs come from a male donor with early-stage non-small cell lung cancer.

This clonotype was picked up many times. J is TRBJ2-7 and V is TRBV27, with 11 bases that match TRBD1. V lost 6 bases and J lost 2; bases outside the gene matches: 3. The CDR3 spans 14 residues. The V gene's germline CDR1 is MNHEY and CDR2 SMNVEV (reference sequence). In nucleotides, the CDR3 is TGTGCCAGCAGCCCGGACAGGGGGCCCTACGAGCAGTACTTC. Protein product: CASSPDRGPYEQYF.

The chain joins TRBV6-6 to TRBJ2-1, with D perhaps TRBD2 (6 bases). V lost 4 bases, J lost 5 bases, and 15 bases lay in between. CDR3 size: 15 residues. Looked up from germline, CDR1 is MNHNY and CDR2 is SVGAGI (reference sequence). The CDR3 sequence is CASSSGGGKDNEQFF. The CDR3 DNA sequence: TGTGCCAGCAGTTCCGGGGGAGGTAAAGACAATGAGCAGTTCTTC.

This clonotype showed up many times. The rearrangement joins TRBV3-1 to TRBJ2-5; D call uncertain. V was clipped by 5 bases and J by 7 bases, with 11 bases between them. Germline lookup yields CDR1 LGHDT and CDR2 YNNKEL (reference sequence). This CDR3 region has 12 residues. In nucleotides, the CDR3 is TGTGCCAGCAGCTCCCCGACCGGGACCCAGTACTTC. This codes for CASSSPTGTQYF.

This clonotype occurred many times. The chain carries TRBV9 and TRBJ2-5; 9 bases line up with TRBD1. The CDR3 has 14 residues. Looked up from germline, CDR1 is SGDLS and CDR2 is YYNGEE. Germline trimming cut 0 bases from V and 6 bases from J; bases unmatched to any gene: 3. The CDR3 region has the DNA TGTGCCAGCAGCGTAGGACAGGGGGAAAAGACCCAGTACTTC. Its protein product is CASSVGQGEKTQYF.

This clonotype was found many times. V is TRBV7-8 and J is TRBJ1-1; D possibly corresponds to TRBD1 (6 bases). The CDR3 length is 13 residues. Germline CDR1 reads SGHVS; CDR2 reads FQNEAQ. V was pared by 5 bases and J by 1 base, with 8 bases between. The CDR3 reads CASSPTGNTEAFF. In nucleotides, the CDR3 is TGTGCCAGCAGCCCGACAGGGAACACTGAAGCTTTCTTT.

In its sample, this clonotype was seen many times. The J gene is TRBJ2-7, the V gene TRBV29-1; the match to TRBD2 covers 8 bases. Germline CDR1 is SQVTM and CDR2 is ANQGSEA. The CDR3 loop spans 15 amino acids. Trimming cost V 6 bases and J 2 bases; bases outside gene matches: 12. CDR3 nucleotide sequence: TGCAGCGTGGAGGCGAGAACTAGCGGACCCTACGAGCAGTACTTC. Translation gives CSVEARTSGPYEQYF.

In the case of this clonotype: The junction does not match germline at one end; this may be a read error. The rearrangement links TRBV2 to TRBJ2-7; 10 bases map to TRBD2. CDR1 SNHLY and CDR2 FYNNEI come from the germline V gene. This CDR3 is built from 15 residues. The CDR3, as DNA: TGTGCCAGCGGTGTTCAAACTAGCGGGATTGGCGAGCTGTACTTC. Translation gives CASGVQTSGIGELYF.